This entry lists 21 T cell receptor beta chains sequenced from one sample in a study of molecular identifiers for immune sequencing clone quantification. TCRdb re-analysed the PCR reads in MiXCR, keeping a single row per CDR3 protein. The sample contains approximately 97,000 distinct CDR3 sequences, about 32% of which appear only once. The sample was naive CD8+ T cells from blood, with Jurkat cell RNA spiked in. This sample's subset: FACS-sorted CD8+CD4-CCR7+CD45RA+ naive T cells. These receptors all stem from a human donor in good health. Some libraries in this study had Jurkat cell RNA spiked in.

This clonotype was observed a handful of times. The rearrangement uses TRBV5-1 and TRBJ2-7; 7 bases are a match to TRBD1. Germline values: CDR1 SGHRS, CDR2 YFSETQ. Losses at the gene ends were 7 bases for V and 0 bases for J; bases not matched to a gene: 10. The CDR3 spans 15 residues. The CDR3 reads CASFDRDSGSYEQYF. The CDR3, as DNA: TGCGCCAGCTTTGACCGGGACAGCGGCTCCTACGAGCAGTACTTC.

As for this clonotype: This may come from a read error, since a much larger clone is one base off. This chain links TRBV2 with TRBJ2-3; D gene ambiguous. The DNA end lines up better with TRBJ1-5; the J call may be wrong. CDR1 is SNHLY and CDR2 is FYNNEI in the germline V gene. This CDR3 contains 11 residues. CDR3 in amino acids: CASSGADTQHF. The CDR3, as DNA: TGTGCCAGCAGTGGGGCAGATACGCAGCATTTT.

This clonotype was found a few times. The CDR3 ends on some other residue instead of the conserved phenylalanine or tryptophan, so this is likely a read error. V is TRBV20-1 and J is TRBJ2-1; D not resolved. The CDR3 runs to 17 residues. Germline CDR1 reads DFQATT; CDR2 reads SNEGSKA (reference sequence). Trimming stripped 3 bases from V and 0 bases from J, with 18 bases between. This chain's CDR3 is CSASAPARPVSYNEQFL. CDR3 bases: TGCAGTGCTAGTGCACCCGCCCGTCCTGTCTCCTACAATGAGCAGTTCCTC.

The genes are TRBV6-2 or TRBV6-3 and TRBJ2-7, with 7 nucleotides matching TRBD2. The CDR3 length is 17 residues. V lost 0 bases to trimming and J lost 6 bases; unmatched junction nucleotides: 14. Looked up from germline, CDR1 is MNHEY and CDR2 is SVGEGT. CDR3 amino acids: CASSYSAGVPLGGEQYF. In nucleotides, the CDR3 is TGTGCCAGCAGTTACTCGGCGGGAGTCCCCCTCGGAGGCGAGCAGTACTTC.

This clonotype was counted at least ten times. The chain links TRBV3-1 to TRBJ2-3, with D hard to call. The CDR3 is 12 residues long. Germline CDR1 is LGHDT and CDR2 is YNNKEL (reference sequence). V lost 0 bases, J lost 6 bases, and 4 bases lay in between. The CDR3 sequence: CASSQDWDTQYF. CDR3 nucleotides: TGTGCCAGCAGCCAAGACTGGGATACGCAGTATTTT.

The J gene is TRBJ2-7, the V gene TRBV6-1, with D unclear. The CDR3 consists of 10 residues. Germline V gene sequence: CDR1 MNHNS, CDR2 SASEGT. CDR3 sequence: CASSDFETAV. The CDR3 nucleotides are TGTGCCAGCAGTGACTTCGAGACGGCCGTG.

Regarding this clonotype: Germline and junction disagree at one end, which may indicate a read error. CDR3 sequence reads: CASRDRSNQPQQF. CDR3 coding DNA: TGTGCCAGCCGGGACCGTAGCAATCAGCCCCAGCAATTT. This chain connects TRBV6-2 or TRBV6-3 to TRBJ1-5; D might be TRBD1 (5 bases). CDR1 MNHEY and CDR2 SVGEGT come from the germline V gene. The CDR3 is 13 residues long.

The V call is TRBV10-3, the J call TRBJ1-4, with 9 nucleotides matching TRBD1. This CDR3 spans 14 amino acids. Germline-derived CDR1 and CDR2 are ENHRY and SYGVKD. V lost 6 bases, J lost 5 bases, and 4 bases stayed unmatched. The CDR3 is CAISPGQGNEKLFF. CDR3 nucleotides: TGTGCCATCAGCCCGGGACAGGGAAATGAAAAACTGTTTTTT.

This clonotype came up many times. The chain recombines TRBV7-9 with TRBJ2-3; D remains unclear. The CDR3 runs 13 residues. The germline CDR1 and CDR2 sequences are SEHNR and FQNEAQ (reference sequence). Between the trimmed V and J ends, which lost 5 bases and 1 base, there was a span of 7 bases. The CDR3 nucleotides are TGTGCCAGCAGCACCCGGGGCACAGATACGCAGTATTTT. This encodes CASSTRGTDTQYF.

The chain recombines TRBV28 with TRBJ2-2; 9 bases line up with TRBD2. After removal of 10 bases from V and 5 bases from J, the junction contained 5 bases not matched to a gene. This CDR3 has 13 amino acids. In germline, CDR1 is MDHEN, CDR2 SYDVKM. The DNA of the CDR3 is TGTGCCACTGGCGGGAGGGGGACCGGGGAGCTGTTTTTT. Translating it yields CATGGRGTGELFF. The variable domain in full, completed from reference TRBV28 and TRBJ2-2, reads DVKVTQSSRYLVKRTGEKVFLECVQDMDHENMFWYRQDPGLGLRLIYFSYDVKMKEKGDIPEGYSVSREKKERFSLILESASTNQTSMYLCATGGRGTGELFFGEGSRLTVL.

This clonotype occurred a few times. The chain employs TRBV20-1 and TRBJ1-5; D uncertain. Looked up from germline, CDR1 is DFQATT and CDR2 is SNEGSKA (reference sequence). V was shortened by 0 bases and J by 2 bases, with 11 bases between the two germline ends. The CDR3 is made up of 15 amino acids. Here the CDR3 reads CSARDRFGGNQPQHF. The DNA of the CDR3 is TGCAGTGCTAGAGATCGATTCGGGGGCAATCAGCCCCAGCATTTT.

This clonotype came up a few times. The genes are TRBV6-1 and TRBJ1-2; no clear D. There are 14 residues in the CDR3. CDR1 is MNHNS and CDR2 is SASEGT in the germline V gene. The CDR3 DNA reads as TGTGAAACCCAGTCTTTCCCAGTTAACTATGGCTACACCTTC. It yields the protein CETQSFPVNYGYTF.

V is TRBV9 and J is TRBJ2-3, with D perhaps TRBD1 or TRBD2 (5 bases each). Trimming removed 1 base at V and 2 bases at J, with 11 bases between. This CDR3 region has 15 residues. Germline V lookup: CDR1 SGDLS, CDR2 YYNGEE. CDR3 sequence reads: CASSVWGSNTDTQYF. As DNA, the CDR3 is TGTGCCAGCAGCGTATGGGGGAGCAACACAGATACGCAGTATTTT.

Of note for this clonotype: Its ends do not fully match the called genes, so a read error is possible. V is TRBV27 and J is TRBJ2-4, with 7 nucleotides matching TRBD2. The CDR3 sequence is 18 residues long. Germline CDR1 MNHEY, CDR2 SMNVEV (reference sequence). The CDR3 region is CASCLEGRGRGAKNIQYF. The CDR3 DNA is TGTGCCAGCTGTTTAGAGGGGCGCGGGAGAGGGGCCAAAAACATTCAGTACTTC.

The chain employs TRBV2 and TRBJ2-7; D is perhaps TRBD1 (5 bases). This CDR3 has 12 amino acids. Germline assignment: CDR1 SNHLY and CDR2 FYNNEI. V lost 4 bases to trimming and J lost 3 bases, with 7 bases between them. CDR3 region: CASSAGIYEQYF. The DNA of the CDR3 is TGTGCCAGCAGTGCAGGGATCTACGAGCAGTACTTC.

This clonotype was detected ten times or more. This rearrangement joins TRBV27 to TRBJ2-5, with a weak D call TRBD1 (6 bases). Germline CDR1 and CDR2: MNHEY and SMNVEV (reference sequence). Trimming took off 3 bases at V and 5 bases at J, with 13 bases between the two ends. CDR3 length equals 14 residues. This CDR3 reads CASSFVRGFETQYF. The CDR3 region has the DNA TGTGCCAGCAGTTTTGTCAGGGGATTTGAGACCCAGTACTTC.

The CDR3 here is CASSVGDRSMEQYF. CDR3 DNA sequence: TGTGCCAGCAGCGTAGGGGACAGGTCTATGGAGCAGTACTTC. V gene TRBV9 combines with J gene TRBJ2-7, with TRBD1 matching 8 bases. This CDR3 region has 14 residues. V gave up 0 bases and J gave up 7 bases; unmatched junction bases: 6. Germline CDR1 reads SGDLS; CDR2 reads YYNGEE.

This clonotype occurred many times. CDR3 sequence: CASSSGPEADTQYF. For the CDR3, the DNA is TGTGCCAGCAGCTCGGGACCGGAGGCAGATACGCAGTATTTT. This chain links TRBV5-4 with TRBJ2-3; D is possibly TRBD1 or TRBD2 (5 bases each). V lost 3 bases and J lost 4, with 12 bases in between. In germline, CDR1 is SGHNT, CDR2 YYREEE (reference sequence). CDR3 length equals 14 residues. The full variable domain, completed using reference TRBV5-4 and TRBJ2-3, is ETGVTQSPTHLIKTRGQQVTLRCSSQSGHNTVSWYQQALGQGPQFIFQYYREEENGRGNFPPRFSGLQFPNYSSELNVNALELDDSALYLCASSSGPEADTQYFGPGTRLTVL.

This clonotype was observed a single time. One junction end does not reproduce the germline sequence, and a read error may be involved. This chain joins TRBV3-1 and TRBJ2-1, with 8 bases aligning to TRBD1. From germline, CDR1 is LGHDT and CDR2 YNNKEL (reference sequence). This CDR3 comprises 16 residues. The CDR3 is CASGQGQGSAYNEQFF. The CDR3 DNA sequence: TGTGCCAGCGGCCAAGGACAGGGCTCCGCCTACAATGAGCAGTTCTTC.

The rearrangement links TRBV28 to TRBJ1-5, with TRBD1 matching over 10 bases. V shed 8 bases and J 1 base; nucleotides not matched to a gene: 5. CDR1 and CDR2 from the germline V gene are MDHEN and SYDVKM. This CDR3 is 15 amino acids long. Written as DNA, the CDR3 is TGTGCCAGCCAAGGGACAGGGGTAAGCAATCAGCCCCAGCATTTT. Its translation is CASQGTGVSNQPQHF.

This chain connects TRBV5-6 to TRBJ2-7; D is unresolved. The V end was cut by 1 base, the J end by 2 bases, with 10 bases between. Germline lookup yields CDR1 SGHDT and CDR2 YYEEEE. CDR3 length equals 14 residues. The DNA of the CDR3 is TGTGCCAGCAGCTTGACGTCCTCTCCCTACGAGCAGTACTTC. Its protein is CASSLTSSPYEQYF. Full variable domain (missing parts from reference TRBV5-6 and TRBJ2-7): DAGVTQSPTHLIKTRGQQVTLRCSPKSGHDTVSWYQQALGQGPQFIFQYYEEEERQRGNFPDRFSGHQFPNYSSELNVNALLLGDSALYLCASSLTSSPYEQYFGPGTRLTVT.